The sample holds one count of the clone carrying this T cell receptor (beta chain). This CDR3 spans 17 amino acids. Germline CDR1 reads SGHRS; CDR2 reads YFSETQ. V was pared by 4 bases and J by 0 bases, with 12 bases of the junction left unmatched. This record belongs to a study of OX40 agonist ivuxolimab in advanced cancers. Repertoires were generated with immunoSEQ multiplex PCR, while TCRdb's copy carries only in-frame clones and drops some. The table has roughly 53,000 clones, approximately 88% seen once. The genes are TRBV5-1 and TRBJ2-5, with TRBD1 matching 7 bases. The clonotype originates from an adult with an advanced solid tumor such as melanoma, head and neck, liver or kidney cancer. The specimen was CD4+ or CD8+ T cells sorted from blood, collected in a trial of the OX40 agonist ivuxolimab. This CDR3 is CASSPLQGQRDQETQYF. DNA for the CDR3: TGCGCCAGCAGCCCCCTCCAGGGACAGCGAGACCAAGAGACCCAGTACTTC.